The source of this T cell receptor (beta chain) is a study of cytomegalovirus exposure and HLA in healthy donors. Turning to this clone: As yet, its antigen is unknown.

General study points: Later on, an analysis found that several of the most significant clusters appeared to be linked to common viral pathogens, which included parvovirus B19. Sequencing had likely introduced a cluster of highly shared sequence variants as an artifact.

This CDR3 is built from 15 residues. CDR1 and CDR2 (germline): LNHDA, SQIVND (reference sequence). V lost 9 bases, J lost 0 bases, and 15 bases lay in between. Nominally healthy donors provided the samples, though records likely missed some immune exposures. The study ran its PCR with 60 Vbeta and 13 Jbeta primers. Here immunoSEQ multiplex PCR was the method, and the copy in TCRdb shows in-frame clones only, minus some. The ten most abundant clones cover about 2.2% of a sample with about 140,000 clones. This chain uses TRBV19 with TRBJ1-3, with D tentatively TRBD1 (5 bases). What was sequenced was PBMCs. This TCR came from a woman younger than 35 in good health and CMV-seronegative. CDR3 region: CASSQGRLSGNTIYF. The DNA for the CDR3 is TGTGCCAGCAGCCAGGGAAGGCTCTCTGGAAACACCATATATTTT.